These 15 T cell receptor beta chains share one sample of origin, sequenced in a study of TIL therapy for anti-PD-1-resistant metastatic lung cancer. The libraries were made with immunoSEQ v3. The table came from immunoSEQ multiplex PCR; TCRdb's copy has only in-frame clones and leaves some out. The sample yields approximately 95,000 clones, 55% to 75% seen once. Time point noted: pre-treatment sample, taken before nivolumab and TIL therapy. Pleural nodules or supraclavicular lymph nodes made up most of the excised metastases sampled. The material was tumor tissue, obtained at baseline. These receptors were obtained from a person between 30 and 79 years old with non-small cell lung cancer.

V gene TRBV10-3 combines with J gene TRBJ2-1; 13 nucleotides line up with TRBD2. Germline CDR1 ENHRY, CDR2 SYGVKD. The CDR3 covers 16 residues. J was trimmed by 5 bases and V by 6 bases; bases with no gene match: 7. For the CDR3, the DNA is TGTGCCATCAGCCTGACTAGCGGGGGGCCTCACAATGAGCAGTTCTTC. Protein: CAISLTSGGPHNEQFF.

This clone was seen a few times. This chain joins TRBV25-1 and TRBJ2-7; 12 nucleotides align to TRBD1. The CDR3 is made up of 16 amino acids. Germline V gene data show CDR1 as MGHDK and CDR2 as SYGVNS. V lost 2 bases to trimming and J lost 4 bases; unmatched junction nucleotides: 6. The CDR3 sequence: CASSERGTGGCYEQYF. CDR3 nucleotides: TGTGCCAGCAGTGAACGGGGGACAGGGGGCTGTTACGAGCAGTACTTC.

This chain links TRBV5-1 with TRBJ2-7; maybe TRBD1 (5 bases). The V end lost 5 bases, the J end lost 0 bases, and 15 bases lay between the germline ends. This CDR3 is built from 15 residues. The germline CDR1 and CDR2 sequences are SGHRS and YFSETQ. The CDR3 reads CASRQDSPASYEQYF. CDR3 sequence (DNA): TGCGCCAGCAGACAAGACAGCCCAGCCTCCTACGAGCAGTACTTC.

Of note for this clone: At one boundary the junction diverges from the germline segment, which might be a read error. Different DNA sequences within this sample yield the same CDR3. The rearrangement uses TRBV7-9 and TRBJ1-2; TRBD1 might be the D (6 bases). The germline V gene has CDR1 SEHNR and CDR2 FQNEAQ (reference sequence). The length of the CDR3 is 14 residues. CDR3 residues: CASSLSGGFDGYTF. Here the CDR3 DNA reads TGTGCCAGCAGCTTATCTGGGGGCTTCGATGGCTACACTTTC. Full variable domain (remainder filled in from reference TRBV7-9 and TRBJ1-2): DTGVSQNPRHKITKRGQNVTFRCDPISEHNRLYWYRQTLGQGPEFLTYFQNEAQLEKSRLLSDRFSAERPKGSFSTLEIQRTEQGDSAMYLCASSLSGGFDGYTFGSGTRLTVV.

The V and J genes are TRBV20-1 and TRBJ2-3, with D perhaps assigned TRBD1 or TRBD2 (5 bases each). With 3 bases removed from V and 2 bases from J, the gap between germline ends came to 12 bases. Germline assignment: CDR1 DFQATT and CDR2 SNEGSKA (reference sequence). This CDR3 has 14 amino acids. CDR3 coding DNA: TGCAGTGCTAGTGATGGGACCCCCACAGATACGCAGTATTTT. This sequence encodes CSASDGTPTDTQYF.

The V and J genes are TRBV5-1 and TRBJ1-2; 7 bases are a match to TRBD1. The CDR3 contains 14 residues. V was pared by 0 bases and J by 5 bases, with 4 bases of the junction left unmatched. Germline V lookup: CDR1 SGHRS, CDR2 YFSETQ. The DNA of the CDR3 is TGCGCCAGCAGCTTGGGTGACAGGGCTTATGGCTACACCTTC. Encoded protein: CASSLGDRAYGYTF. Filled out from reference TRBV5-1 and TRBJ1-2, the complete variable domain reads KAGVTQTPRYLIKTRGQQVTLSCSPISGHRSVSWYQQTPGQGLQFLFEYFSETQRNKGNFPGRFSGRQFSNSRSEMNVSTLELGDSALYLCASSLGDRAYGYTFGSGTRLTVV.

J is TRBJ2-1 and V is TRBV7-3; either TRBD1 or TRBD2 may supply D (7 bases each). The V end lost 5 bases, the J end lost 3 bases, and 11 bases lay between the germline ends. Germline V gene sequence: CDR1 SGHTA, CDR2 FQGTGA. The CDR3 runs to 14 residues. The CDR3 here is CASSPGGGYNEQFF. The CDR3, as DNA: TGTGCCAGCAGCCCAGGGGGGGGCTACAATGAGCAGTTCTTC. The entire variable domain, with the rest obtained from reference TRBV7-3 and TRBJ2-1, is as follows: GAGVSQTPSNKVTEKGKYVELRCDPISGHTALYWYRQSLGQGPEFLIYFQGTGAADDSGLPNDRFFAVRPEGSVSTLKIQRTERGDSAVYLCASSPGGGYNEQFFGPGTRLTVL.

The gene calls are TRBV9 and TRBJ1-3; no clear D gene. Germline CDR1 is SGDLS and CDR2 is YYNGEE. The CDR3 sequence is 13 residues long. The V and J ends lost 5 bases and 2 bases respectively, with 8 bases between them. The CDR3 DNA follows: TGTGCCAGCAGACACGGAACTGGAAACACCATATATTTT. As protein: CASRHGTGNTIYF.

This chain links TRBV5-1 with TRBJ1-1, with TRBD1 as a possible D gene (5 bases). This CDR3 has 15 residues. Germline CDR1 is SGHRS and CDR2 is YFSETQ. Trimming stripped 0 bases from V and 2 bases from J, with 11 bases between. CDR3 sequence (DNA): TGCGCCAGCAGCTTGGGGCGTAGGGGAAACACTGAAGCTTTCTTT. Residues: CASSLGRRGNTEAFF. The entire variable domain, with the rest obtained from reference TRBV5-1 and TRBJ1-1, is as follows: KAGVTQTPRYLIKTRGQQVTLSCSPISGHRSVSWYQQTPGQGLQFLFEYFSETQRNKGNFPGRFSGRQFSNSRSEMNVSTLELGDSALYLCASSLGRRGNTEAFFGQGTRLTVV.

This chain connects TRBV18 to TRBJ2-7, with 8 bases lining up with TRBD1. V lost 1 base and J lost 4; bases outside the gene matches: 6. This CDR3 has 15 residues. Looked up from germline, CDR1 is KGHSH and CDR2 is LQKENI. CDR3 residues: CASSPRGRGQYEQYF. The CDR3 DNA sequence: TGTGCCAGCTCACCACGCGGCAGGGGGCAATACGAGCAGTACTTC.

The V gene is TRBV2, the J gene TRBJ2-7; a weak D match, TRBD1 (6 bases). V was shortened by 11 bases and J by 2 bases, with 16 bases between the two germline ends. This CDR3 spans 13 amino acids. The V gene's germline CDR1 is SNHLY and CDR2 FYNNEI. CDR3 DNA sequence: TGTGCCGCCCAAGGGGCAGGGGCCTACGAGCAGTACTTC. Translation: CAAQGAGAYEQYF. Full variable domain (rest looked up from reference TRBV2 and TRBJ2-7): EPEVTQTPSHQVTQMGQEVILRCVPISNHLYFYWYRQILGQKVEFLVSFYNNEISEKSEIFDDQFSVERPDGSNFTLKIRSTKLEDSAMYFCAAQGAGAYEQYFGPGTRLTVT.

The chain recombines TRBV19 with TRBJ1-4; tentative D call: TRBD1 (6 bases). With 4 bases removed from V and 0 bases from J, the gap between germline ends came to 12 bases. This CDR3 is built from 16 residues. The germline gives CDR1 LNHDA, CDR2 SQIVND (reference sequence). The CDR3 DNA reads TGTGCCAGTAGTACCACAGGGCGCGCAACTAATGAAAAACTGTTTTTT. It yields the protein CASSTTGRATNEKLFF.

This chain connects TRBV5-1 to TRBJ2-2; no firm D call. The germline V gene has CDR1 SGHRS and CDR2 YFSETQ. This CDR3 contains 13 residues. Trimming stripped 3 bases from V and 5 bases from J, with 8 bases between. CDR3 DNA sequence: TGCGCCAGCAGCTACGGGTGGACCGGGGAGCTGTTTTTT. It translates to CASSYGWTGELFF.

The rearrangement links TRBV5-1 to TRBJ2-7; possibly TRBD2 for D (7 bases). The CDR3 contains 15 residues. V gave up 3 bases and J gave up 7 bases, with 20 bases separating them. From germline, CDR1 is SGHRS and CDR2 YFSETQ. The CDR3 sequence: CASSSQGGTGWEQYF. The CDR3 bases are TGCGCCAGCAGCTCACAGGGAGGGACTGGGTGGGAGCAGTACTTC.

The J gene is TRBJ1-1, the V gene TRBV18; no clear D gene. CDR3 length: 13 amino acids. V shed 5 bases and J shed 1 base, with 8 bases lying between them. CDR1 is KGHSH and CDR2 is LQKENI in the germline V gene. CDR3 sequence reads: CASSTGPNTEAFF. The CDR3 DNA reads TGTGCCAGCTCAACTGGGCCGAACACTGAAGCTTTCTTT.